Sequencing of this T cell receptor (beta chain) was carried out in a study of T cells in localized non-small cell lung cancer. Findings and caveats of the study: Sequence data derive from only one tumor region, so heterogeneity remains possible. Greater blood T cell density accompanied longer overall survival. The highest T cell clonality was in uninvolved adjacent lung, above tumor. When the top 100 tumor clones were examined, a median approximately 60 of them also appeared in the adjacent lung, which was paired and uninvolved.

Details on this clone: The antigen is unknown.

TCRdb's table, derived via immunoSEQ multiplex PCR, lists solely in-frame clones and lacks some. Here the sample spans 75,000 to 95,000 clones, around three quarters being singletons. The CDR3 runs 15 residues. Trimming pared 8 bases from V and 10 bases from J, leaving 21 bases between. The V gene's germline CDR1 is MNHNS and CDR2 SASEGT. This receptor was obtained from a man aged 35 to 69 with stage II squamous cell lung carcinoma. The specimen was PBMCs, collected before any cancer treatment. This rearrangement joins TRBV6-1 to TRBJ1-6; tentative D call: TRBD1 (6 bases). The CDR3 region is CASWGGSGARSPLHF. The DNA for the CDR3 is TGTGCCAGCTGGGGGGGTTCGGGGGCAAGGTCACCCCTCCACTTT.